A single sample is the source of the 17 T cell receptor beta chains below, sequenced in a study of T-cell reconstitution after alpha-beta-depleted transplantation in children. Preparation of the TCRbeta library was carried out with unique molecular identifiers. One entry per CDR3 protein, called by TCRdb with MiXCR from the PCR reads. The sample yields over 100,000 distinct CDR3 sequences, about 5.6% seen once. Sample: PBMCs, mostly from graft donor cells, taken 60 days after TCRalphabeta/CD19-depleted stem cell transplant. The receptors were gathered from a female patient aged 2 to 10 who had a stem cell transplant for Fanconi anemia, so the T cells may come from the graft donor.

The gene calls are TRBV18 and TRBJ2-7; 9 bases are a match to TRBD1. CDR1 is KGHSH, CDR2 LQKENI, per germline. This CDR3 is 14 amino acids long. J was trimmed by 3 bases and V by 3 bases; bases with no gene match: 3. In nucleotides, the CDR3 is TGTGCCAGCTCACCGGGACAGGGCCTCTACGAGCAGTACTTC. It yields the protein CASSPGQGLYEQYF.

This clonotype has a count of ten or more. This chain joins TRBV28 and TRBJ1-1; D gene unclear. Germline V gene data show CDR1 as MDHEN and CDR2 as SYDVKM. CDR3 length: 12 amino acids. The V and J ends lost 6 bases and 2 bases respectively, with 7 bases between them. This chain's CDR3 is CASSSHNTEAFF. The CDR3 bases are TGTGCCAGCAGCTCTCATAACACTGAAGCTTTCTTT.

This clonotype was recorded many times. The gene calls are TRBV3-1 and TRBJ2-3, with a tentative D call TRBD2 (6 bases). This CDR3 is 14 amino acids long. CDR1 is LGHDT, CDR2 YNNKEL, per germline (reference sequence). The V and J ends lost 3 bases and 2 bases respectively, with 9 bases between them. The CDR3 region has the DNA TGTGCCAGCAGCCATAGCGGTACCACAGATACGCAGTATTTT. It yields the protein CASSHSGTTDTQYF.

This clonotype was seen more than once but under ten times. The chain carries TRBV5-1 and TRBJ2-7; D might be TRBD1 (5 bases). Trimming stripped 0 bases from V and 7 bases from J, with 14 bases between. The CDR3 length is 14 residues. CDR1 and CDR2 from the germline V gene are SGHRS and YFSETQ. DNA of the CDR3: TGCGCCAGCAGCTTGGGACAGATGGGGAAGGAGCAGTACTTC. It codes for CASSLGQMGKEQYF. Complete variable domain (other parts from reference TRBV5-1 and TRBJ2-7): KAGVTQTPRYLIKTRGQQVTLSCSPISGHRSVSWYQQTPGQGLQFLFEYFSETQRNKGNFPGRFSGRQFSNSRSEMNVSTLELGDSALYLCASSLGQMGKEQYFGPGTRLTVT.

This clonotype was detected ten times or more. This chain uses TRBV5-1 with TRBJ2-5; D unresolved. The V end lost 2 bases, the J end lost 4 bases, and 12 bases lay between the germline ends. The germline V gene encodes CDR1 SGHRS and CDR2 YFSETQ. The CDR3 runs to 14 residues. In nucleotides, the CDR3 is TGCGCCAGCAGCTTCCCCCTCTTGGGAGAGACCCAGTACTTC. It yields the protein CASSFPLLGETQYF.

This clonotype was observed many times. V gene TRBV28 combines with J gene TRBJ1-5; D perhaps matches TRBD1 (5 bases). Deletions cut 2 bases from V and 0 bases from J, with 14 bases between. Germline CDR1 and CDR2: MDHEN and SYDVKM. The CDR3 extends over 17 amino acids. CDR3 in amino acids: CASSLAGMRYSNQPQHF. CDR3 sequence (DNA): TGTGCCAGCAGTTTAGCAGGGATGCGGTATAGCAATCAGCCCCAGCATTTT.

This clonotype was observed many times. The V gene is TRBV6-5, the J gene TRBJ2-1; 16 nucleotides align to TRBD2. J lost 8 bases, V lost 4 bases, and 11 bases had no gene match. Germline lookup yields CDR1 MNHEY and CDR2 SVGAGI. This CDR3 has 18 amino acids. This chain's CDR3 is CASSSYKGLAGGRDEQFF. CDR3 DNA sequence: TGTGCCAGCAGTTCTTATAAGGGACTAGCGGGAGGGCGGGATGAGCAGTTCTTC.

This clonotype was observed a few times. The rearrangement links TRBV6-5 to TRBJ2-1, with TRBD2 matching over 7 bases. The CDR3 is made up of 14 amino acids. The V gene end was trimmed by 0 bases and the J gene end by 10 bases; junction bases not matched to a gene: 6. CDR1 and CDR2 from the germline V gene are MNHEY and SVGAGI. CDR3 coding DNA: TGTGCCAGCAGTTACTCGGGAGGAGCGGGGGAGCAGTTCTTC. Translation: CASSYSGGAGEQFF.

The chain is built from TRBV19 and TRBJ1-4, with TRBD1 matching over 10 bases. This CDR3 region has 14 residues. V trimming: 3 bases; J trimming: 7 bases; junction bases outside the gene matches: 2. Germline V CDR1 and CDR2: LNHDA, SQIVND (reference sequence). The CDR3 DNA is TGTGCCAGTAGTATTCGGGACAGGGGTGAAAAACTGTTTTTT. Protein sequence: CASSIRDRGEKLFF.

CDR3 nucleotides: TGTGCCAGCCTCGTCGGGACTAGCGGTGGACCACTTCCCTACGAGCAGTACTTC. Protein: CASLVGTSGGPLPYEQYF. The gene calls are TRBV12-3 or TRBV12-4 and TRBJ2-7; 11 bases match TRBD2. CDR3 length equals 18 residues. Trimming cost V 8 bases and J 2 bases; bases outside gene matches: 17.

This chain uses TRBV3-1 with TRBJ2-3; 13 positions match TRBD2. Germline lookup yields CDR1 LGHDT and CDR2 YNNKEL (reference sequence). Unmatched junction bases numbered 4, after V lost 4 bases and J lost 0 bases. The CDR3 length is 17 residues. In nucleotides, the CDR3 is TGTGCCAGCAGCCGGACTAGCGGGGGCTCTAGCACAGATACGCAGTATTTT. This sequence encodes CASSRTSGGSSTDTQYF.

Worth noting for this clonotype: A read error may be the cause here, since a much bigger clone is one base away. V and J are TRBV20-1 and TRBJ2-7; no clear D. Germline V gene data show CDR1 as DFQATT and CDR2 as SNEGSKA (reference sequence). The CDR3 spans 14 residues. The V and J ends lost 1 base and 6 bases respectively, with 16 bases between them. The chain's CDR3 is CSARAIVTEFEQYF. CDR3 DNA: TGCAGTGCTAGAGCGATCGTTACAGAGTTCGAGCAGTACTTC.

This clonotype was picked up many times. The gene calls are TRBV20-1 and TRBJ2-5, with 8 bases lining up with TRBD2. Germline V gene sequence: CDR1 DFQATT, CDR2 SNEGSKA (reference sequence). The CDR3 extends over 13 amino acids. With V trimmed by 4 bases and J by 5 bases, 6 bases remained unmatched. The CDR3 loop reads CSAIRTSSETQYF. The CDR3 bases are TGCAGTGCTATACGGACTAGCTCCGAGACCCAGTACTTC.

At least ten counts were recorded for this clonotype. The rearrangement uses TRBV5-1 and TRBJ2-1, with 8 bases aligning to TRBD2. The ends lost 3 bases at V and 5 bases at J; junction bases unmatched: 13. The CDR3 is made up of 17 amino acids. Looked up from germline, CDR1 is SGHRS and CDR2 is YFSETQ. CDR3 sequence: CASSWRAGVPGNNEQFF. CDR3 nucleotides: TGCGCCAGCAGCTGGAGAGCGGGGGTCCCAGGTAACAATGAGCAGTTCTTC.

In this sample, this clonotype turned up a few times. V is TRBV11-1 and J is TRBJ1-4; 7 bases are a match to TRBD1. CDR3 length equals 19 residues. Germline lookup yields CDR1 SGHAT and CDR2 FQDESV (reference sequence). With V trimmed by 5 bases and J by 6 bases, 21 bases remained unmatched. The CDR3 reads CASSIGHRGLLPRDEKLFF. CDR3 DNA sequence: TGTGCCAGCAGCATCGGCCACAGGGGACTCCTTCCTCGGGATGAAAAACTGTTTTTT.

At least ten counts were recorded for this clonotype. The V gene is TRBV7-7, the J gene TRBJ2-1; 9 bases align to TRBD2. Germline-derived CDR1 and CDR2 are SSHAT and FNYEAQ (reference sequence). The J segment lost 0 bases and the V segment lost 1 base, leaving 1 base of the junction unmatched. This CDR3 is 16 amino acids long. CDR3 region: CASSLDSGSSYNEQFF. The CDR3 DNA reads TGTGCCAGCAGCTTAGATAGCGGGAGCTCCTACAATGAGCAGTTCTTC. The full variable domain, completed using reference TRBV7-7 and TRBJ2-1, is GAGVSQSPRYKVTKRGQDVTLRCDPISSHATLYWYQQALGQGPEFLTYFNYEAQPDKSGLPSDRFSAERPEGSISTLTIQRTEQRDSAMYRCASSLDSGSSYNEQFFGPGTRLTVL.

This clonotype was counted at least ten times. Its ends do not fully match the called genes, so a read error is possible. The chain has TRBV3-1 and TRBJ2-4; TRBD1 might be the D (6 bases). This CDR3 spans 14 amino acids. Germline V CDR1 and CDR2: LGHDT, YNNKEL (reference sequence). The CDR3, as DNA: TGTGCCAGCAGCCAAAGGACAGCCGAAAACATTCAGTACTTC. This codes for CASSQRTAENIQYF.